Below, 7 T cell receptor beta chains from the same sample are listed, as sequenced in a study of human T cells and chemical hapten exposure. TCRdb re-called the RACE reads with MiXCR, one entry per CDR3 protein. The data show roughly 250,000 distinct CDR3 sequences, 7% to 10% seen once. Sample time point: pre-sensitization, week 0. Indicated treatment: therapeutic diphenylcyclopropenone sensitization with weekly scalp DPC. The sample was whole blood, taken in connection with sensitization to the hapten diphenylcyclopropenone (DPC). These receptor sequences come from a woman aged 40 to 55 with alopecia areata. Some clones in this sample may be carry-over from other donors' samples.

The chain couples TRBV2 to TRBJ1-1; maybe TRBD1 (6 bases). Trimming took 8 bases from V and 11 from J, leaving 12 bases between them. CDR1 is SNHLY, CDR2 FYNNEI, per germline. The CDR3 extends over 10 amino acids. The CDR3 here is CASRRQDAFF. The CDR3 nucleotides are TGTGCCAGCCGTCGACAGGACGCTTTCTTT. The variable domain in full, completed from reference TRBV2 and TRBJ1-1, reads EPEVTQTPSHQVTQMGQEVILRCVPISNHLYFYWYRQILGQKVEFLVSFYNNEISEKSEIFDDQFSVERPDGSNFTLKIRSTKLEDSAMYFCASRRQDAFFGQGTRLTVV.

The chain is built from TRBV5-4 and TRBJ2-7; weak D call: TRBD1 (6 bases). The germline V and J ends were trimmed by 4 bases and 6 bases, with 11 bases remaining between them. Germline CDR1 is SGHNT and CDR2 is YYREEE (reference sequence). This CDR3 comprises 12 residues. CDR3 sequence reads: CASSAAGVEQYF. The CDR3 bases are TGTGCCAGCAGCGCAGCAGGGGTCGAGCAGTACTTC.

A few counts support this clonotype. This sequence joins TRBV7-2 and TRBJ2-3, with 7 bases fitting TRBD2. The CDR3 is 16 amino acids. Germline CDR1 is SGHTA and CDR2 is FQGNSA. V shed 1 base, J shed 9 bases, and the junction held 13 bases outside the gene matches. Here the CDR3 reads CASSLENSGKLGTQYF. The CDR3 region has the DNA TGTGCCAGCAGCTTAGAAAACAGCGGGAAATTGGGAACGCAGTATTTT.

In its sample, this clonotype was seen a few times. This chain uses TRBV20-1 with TRBJ1-5; TRBD1 might be the D (5 bases). The germline V and J ends were trimmed by 7 bases and 2 bases, with 6 bases remaining between them. The germline V gene has CDR1 DFQATT and CDR2 SNEGSKA (reference sequence). The CDR3 is 11 amino acids. CDR3 nucleotides: TGCAGTGTAGGGGGCAATCAGCCCCAGCATTTT. It yields the protein CSVGGNQPQHF.

This clonotype has at least ten counts. J is TRBJ2-1 and V is TRBV9, with 9 bases aligning to TRBD2. The length of the CDR3 is 15 residues. With V trimmed by 3 bases and J by 2 bases, 3 bases remained unmatched. Germline-derived CDR1 and CDR2 are SGDLS and YYNGEE. The CDR3 region has the DNA TGTGCCAGCAGCGCCAGCGGGAGGACCTACAATGAGCAGTTCTTC. Translation gives CASSASGRTYNEQFF.

This clonotype was seen many times. The chain recombines TRBV29-1 with TRBJ2-3; tentatively, D is TRBD1 (6 bases). The CDR3 length is 17 residues. Germline CDR1 and CDR2: SQVTM and ANQGSEA. V was trimmed by 1 base and J by 0 bases, leaving 17 bases between them. The CDR3 here is CSVEAVSGQGSTDTQYF. CDR3 bases: TGCAGCGTTGAAGCGGTGTCGGGGCAGGGGAGCACAGATACGCAGTATTTT.

V is TRBV18 and J is TRBJ1-1; TRBD1 might be the D (6 bases). Trimming took off 6 bases at V and 3 bases at J, with 11 bases between the two ends. The CDR3 contains 13 residues. Germline-derived CDR1 and CDR2 are KGHSH and LQKENI. The CDR3: CASSHREDTEAFF. CDR3 DNA sequence: TGTGCCAGCTCGCACAGGGAGGACACTGAAGCTTTCTTT.